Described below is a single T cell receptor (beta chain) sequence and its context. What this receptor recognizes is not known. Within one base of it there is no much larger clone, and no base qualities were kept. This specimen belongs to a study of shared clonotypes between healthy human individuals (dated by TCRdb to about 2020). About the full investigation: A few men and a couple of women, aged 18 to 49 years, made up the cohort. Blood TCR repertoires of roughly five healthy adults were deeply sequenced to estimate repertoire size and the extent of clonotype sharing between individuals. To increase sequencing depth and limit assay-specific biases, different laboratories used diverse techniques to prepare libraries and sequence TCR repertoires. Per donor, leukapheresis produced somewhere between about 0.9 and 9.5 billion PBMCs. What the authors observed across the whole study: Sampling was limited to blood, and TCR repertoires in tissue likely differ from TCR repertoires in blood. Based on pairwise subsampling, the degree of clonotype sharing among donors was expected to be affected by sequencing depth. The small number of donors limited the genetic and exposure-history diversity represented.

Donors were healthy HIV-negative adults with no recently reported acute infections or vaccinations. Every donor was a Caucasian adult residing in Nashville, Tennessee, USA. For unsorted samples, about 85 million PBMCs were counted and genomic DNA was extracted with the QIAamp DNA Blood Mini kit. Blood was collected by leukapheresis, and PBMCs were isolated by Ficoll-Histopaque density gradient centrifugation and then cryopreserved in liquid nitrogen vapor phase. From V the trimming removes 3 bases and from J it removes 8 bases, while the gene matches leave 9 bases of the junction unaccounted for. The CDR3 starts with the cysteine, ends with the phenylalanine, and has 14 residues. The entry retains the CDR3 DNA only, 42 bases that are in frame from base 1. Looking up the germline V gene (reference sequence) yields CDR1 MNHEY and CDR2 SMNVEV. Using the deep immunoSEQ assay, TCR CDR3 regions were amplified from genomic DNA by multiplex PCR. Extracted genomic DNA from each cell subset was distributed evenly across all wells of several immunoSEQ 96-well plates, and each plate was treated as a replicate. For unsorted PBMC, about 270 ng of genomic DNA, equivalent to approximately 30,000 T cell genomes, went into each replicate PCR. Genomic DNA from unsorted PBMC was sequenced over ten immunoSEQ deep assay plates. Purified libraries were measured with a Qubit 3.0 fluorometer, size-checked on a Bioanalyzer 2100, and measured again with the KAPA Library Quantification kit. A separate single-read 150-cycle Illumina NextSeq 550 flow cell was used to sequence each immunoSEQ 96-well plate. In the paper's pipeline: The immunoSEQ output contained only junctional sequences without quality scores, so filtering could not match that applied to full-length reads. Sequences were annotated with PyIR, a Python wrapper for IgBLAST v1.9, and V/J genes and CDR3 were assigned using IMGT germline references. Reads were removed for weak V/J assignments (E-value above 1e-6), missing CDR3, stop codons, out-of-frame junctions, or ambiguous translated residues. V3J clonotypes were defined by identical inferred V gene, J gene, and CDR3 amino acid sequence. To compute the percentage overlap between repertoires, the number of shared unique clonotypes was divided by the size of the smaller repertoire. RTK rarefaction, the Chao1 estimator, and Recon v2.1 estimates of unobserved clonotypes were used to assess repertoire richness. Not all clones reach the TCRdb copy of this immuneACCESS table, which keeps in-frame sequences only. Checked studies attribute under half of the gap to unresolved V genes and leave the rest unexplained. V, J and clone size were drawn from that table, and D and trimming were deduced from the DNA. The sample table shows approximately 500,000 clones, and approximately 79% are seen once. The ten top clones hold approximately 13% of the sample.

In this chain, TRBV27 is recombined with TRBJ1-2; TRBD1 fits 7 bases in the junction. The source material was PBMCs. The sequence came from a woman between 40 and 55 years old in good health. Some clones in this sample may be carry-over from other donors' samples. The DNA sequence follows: TGTGCCAGCAGTTTCGGATACACAGGGGAAGGCTACACCTTC. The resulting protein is CASSFGYTGEGYTF.